These 18 T cell receptor beta chains were sequenced from one sample in a study of CD8 T cells in ankylosing spondylitis. TCRdb independently ran MiXCR on the 5' RACE reads; one entry per CDR3 protein. The sample consists of a few hundred thousand distinct CDR3 sequences, roughly 10% of them appearing once. The sequencing sample was made of blood, either unsorted or a sorted T cell fraction (not recorded which). The receptors stem from a female donor with ankylosing spondylitis or in good health (not recorded which).

This clonotype has a count of ten or more. The chain links TRBV5-1 to TRBJ2-7; D unresolved. Germline-derived CDR1 and CDR2 are SGHRS and YFSETQ. The CDR3 has 13 amino acids. V was cut by 3 bases and J by 0 bases, with 7 bases left in between. Here the CDR3 DNA reads TGCGCCAGCAGCTCCTACCTCTCCTACGAGCAGTACTTC. This encodes CASSSYLSYEQYF.

This rearrangement joins TRBV2 to TRBJ2-3; TRBD2 matches 8 bases. CDR1 and CDR2 from the germline V gene are SNHLY and FYNNEI. The CDR3 length is 15 residues. The V and J ends lost 6 bases and 8 bases, in that order; junction bases with no gene match: 13. The CDR3 loop reads CASSPTSDGTFTQYF. CDR3 nucleotide sequence: TGTGCCAGCAGCCCGACTAGCGATGGAACGTTTACGCAGTATTTT.

This clonotype was seen a few times. The genes are TRBV19 and TRBJ2-7; TRBD2 aligns across 8 bases. CDR3 length: 15 residues. The germline V gene has CDR1 LNHDA and CDR2 SQIVND (reference sequence). Trimming took 5 bases from V and 3 from J; bases not matched to a gene: 9. CDR3 sequence (DNA): TGTGCCAGTAGTCGAATAGCGGGAAACTTCTACGAGCAGTACTTC. Its translation: CASSRIAGNFYEQYF. Variable domain in full (rest from reference TRBV19 and TRBJ2-7): DGGITQSPKYLFRKEGQNVTLSCEQNLNHDAMYWYRQDPGQGLRLIYYSQIVNDFQKGDIAEGYSVSREKKESFPLTVTSAQKNPTAFYLCASSRIAGNFYEQYFGPGTRLTVT.

This clonotype was recorded at least ten times. CDR3 loop: CASSYPRGPGYNEQFF. CDR3 DNA: TGTGCCAGCAGTTACCCGCGGGGGCCCGGCTACAATGAGCAGTTCTTC. V is TRBV6-2 or TRBV6-3 and J is TRBJ2-1; a weak D match, TRBD2 (7 bases). The ends were cut back, 2 bases at V and 3 bases at J, with 14 bases in the middle. Looked up from germline, CDR1 is MNHEY and CDR2 is SVGEGT. CDR3 length equals 16 residues.

Ten or more counts support this clonotype. This rearrangement joins TRBV7-9 to TRBJ1-1; TRBD1 agrees at 9 bases. The CDR3 length is 15 residues. Germline V gene lookup returns CDR1 SEHNR and CDR2 FQNEAQ (reference sequence). The junction had 4 bases not matched to a gene; V was cut back by 4 bases and J by 1 base. This CDR3 reads CASSYRTGENTEAFF. The CDR3 DNA sequence: TGTGCCAGCAGCTATCGGACAGGGGAGAACACTGAAGCTTTCTTT.

CDR3 region: CSAEPGQGVPMNTEAFF. The CDR3 region has the DNA TGCAGTGCTGAACCGGGACAGGGGGTACCCATGAACACTGAAGCTTTCTTT. The chain joins TRBV20-1 to TRBJ1-1; the match to TRBD1 covers 11 bases. The germline V gene has CDR1 DFQATT and CDR2 SNEGSKA (reference sequence). This CDR3 has 17 residues. V lost 5 bases, J lost 0 bases, and 11 bases stayed unmatched.

This clonotype was counted ten times or more. The chain links TRBV20-1 to TRBJ2-5; 11 positions agree with TRBD1. Germline-derived CDR1 and CDR2 are DFQATT and SNEGSKA (reference sequence). Losses at the gene ends were 3 bases for V and 4 bases for J; bases not matched to a gene: 4. The CDR3 has 14 residues. The CDR3 loop is CSASGGQGVETQYF. The CDR3 DNA is TGCAGTGCTAGCGGGGGACAGGGGGTAGAGACCCAGTACTTC.

This clonotype was counted only a few times. This chain joins TRBV20-1 and TRBJ1-5; no reliable D call. The V gene lost 1 base and the J gene lost 0 bases, with 16 bases spanning the gap. Germline loops: CDR1 DFQATT, CDR2 SNEGSKA (reference sequence). CDR3 size: 17 residues. The CDR3 reads CSARGPRADYSNQPQHF. In DNA form, the CDR3 reads TGCAGTGCTAGAGGTCCTCGGGCGGATTATAGCAATCAGCCCCAGCATTTT.

This clonotype was seen repeatedly, ten times or more. The gene calls are TRBV5-1 and TRBJ1-1, with 7 bases fitting TRBD1. CDR3 length equals 14 residues. Germline V gene sequence: CDR1 SGHRS, CDR2 YFSETQ. J gave up 1 base and V 5 bases, and 5 bases lay outside the gene matches. The CDR3 protein is CASRLGQKNTEAFF. Here the CDR3 DNA reads TGCGCCAGCAGGCTGGGACAGAAGAACACTGAAGCTTTCTTT.

This clonotype has a count of ten or more. The chain links TRBV10-3 to TRBJ2-5; D may be TRBD2 (5 bases). Trimming took off 10 bases at V and 6 bases at J, with 15 bases between the two ends. Germline CDR1 and CDR2: ENHRY and SYGVKD. This CDR3 region has 12 residues. CDR3 in DNA: TGTGCCAGCGGAACTAGTAAACAGACCCAGTACTTC. This translates into CASGTSKQTQYF.

This clonotype was recorded at least ten times. J is TRBJ1-1 and V is TRBV4-2; D is unclear. CDR3 length equals 14 residues. From germline, CDR1 is LGHNA and CDR2 YNFKEQ. Trimming took 4 bases from V and 1 from J, leaving 10 bases between them. DNA of the CDR3: TGTGCCAGCAGCCCTTGGACCTCGAACACTGAAGCTTTCTTT. Amino acids: CASSPWTSNTEAFF.

This clonotype was seen ten or more times. A read error may produce the germline difference seen at one junction end. The CDR3 sequence: CASSGLRTYEQYF. The CDR3 DNA is TGTGCTAGCAGCGGACTCCGAACCTACGAGCAGTACTTC. The chain employs TRBV7-7 and TRBJ2-7; possible D gene TRBD2, 5 bases. This CDR3 comprises 13 residues. The germline V gene has CDR1 SSHAT and CDR2 FNYEAQ (reference sequence).

The chain joins TRBV5-1 to TRBJ2-3; weak D call: TRBD2 (6 bases). CDR3 length: 18 residues. Germline-derived CDR1 and CDR2 are SGHRS and YFSETQ. V lost 3 bases to trimming and J lost 0 bases, with 20 bases between them. CDR3 in DNA: TGCGCCAGCAGCTCGAGTAGCGGAAGTTATTCTAGCACAGATACGCAGTATTTT. Amino acids: CASSSSSGSYSSTDTQYF. Supplemented by reference TRBV5-1 and TRBJ2-3, the full variable domain reads KAGVTQTPRYLIKTRGQQVTLSCSPISGHRSVSWYQQTPGQGLQFLFEYFSETQRNKGNFPGRFSGRQFSNSRSEMNVSTLELGDSALYLCASSSSSGSYSSTDTQYFGPGTRLTVL.

This chain connects TRBV18 to TRBJ2-1, with TRBD1 matching over 9 bases. Germline assignment: CDR1 KGHSH and CDR2 LQKENI. V gave up 2 bases and J gave up 3 bases; unmatched junction bases: 8. This CDR3 region has 17 residues. The CDR3 DNA reads as TGTGCCAGCTCACCAAATGGGATGGGACAGGGCTACAATGAGCAGTTCTTC. Residues: CASSPNGMGQGYNEQFF. Filled out from reference TRBV18 and TRBJ2-1, the complete variable domain reads NAGVMQNPRHLVRRRGQEARLRCSPMKGHSHVYWYRQLPEEGLKFMVYLQKENIIDESGMPKERFSAEFPKEGPSILRIQQVVRGDSAAYFCASSPNGMGQGYNEQFFGPGTRLTVL.

Many counts were recorded for this clonotype. The V call is TRBV20-1, the J call TRBJ2-3, with 9 bases that match TRBD1. The germline V gene has CDR1 DFQATT and CDR2 SNEGSKA (reference sequence). With V trimmed by 5 bases and J by 2 bases, 14 bases remained unmatched. The CDR3 length is 17 residues. The CDR3 DNA reads as TGCAGTGCTCCACCGTCCTTGGGACAGGGTCCCACAGATACGCAGTATTTT. Its protein product is CSAPPSLGQGPTDTQYF.

This clonotype showed up many times. The gene calls are TRBV5-1 and TRBJ1-2; D is undetermined. V lost 4 bases and J 3 bases, leaving 10 bases between the germline ends. The CDR3 loop spans 13 amino acids. Per the germline V gene, CDR1 is SGHRS and CDR2 is YFSETQ. The CDR3 region is CASSEGEYYGYTF. The DNA for the CDR3 is TGCGCCAGCAGCGAAGGAGAGTACTATGGCTACACCTTC. The complete variable domain, with remaining parts taken from reference TRBV5-1 and TRBJ1-2, reads KAGVTQTPRYLIKTRGQQVTLSCSPISGHRSVSWYQQTPGQGLQFLFEYFSETQRNKGNFPGRFSGRQFSNSRSEMNVSTLELGDSALYLCASSEGEYYGYTFGSGTRLTVV.

This chain uses TRBV5-6 with TRBJ2-1; D is possibly TRBD1 (6 bases). The V and J ends lost 0 bases and 9 bases respectively, with 19 bases between them. The CDR3 covers 16 residues. The germline V gene encodes CDR1 SGHDT and CDR2 YYEEEE. The CDR3 DNA is TGTGCCAGCAGCTTGGCAGGGGTGATAGAAAAAAGTGAGCAGTTCTTC. Its translation: CASSLAGVIEKSEQFF.

The chain uses TRBV28 and TRBJ2-1; D assignment may be TRBD1 or TRBD2 (5 bases each). Between the trimmed V and J ends, which lost 7 bases and 6 bases, there was a span of 22 bases. Germline loops: CDR1 MDHEN, CDR2 SYDVKM. The CDR3 is 16 amino acids. DNA of the CDR3: TGTGCCAGCAACCGACCGCCGGGACCATCCCGCAATGAGCAGTTCTTC. Translating it yields CASNRPPGPSRNEQFF. Combining the CDR3 with reference TRBV28 and TRBJ2-1 gives the whole variable domain DVKVTQSSRYLVKRTGEKVFLECVQDMDHENMFWYRQDPGLGLRLIYFSYDVKMKEKGDIPEGYSVSREKKERFSLILESASTNQTSMYLCASNRPPGPSRNEQFFGPGTRLTVL.